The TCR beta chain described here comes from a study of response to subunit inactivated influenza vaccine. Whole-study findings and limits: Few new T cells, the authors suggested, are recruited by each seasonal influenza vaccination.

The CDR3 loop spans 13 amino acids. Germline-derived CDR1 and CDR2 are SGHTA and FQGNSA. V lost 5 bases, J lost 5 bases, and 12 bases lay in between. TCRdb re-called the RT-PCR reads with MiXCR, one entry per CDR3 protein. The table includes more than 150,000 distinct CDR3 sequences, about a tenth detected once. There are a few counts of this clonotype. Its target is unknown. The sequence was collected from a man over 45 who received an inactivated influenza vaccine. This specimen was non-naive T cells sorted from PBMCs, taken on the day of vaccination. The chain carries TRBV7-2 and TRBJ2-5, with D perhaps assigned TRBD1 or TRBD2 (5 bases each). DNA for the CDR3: TGTGCCAGCAGCAGATCAGGGACCGAGACCCAGTACTTC. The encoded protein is CASSRSGTETQYF.